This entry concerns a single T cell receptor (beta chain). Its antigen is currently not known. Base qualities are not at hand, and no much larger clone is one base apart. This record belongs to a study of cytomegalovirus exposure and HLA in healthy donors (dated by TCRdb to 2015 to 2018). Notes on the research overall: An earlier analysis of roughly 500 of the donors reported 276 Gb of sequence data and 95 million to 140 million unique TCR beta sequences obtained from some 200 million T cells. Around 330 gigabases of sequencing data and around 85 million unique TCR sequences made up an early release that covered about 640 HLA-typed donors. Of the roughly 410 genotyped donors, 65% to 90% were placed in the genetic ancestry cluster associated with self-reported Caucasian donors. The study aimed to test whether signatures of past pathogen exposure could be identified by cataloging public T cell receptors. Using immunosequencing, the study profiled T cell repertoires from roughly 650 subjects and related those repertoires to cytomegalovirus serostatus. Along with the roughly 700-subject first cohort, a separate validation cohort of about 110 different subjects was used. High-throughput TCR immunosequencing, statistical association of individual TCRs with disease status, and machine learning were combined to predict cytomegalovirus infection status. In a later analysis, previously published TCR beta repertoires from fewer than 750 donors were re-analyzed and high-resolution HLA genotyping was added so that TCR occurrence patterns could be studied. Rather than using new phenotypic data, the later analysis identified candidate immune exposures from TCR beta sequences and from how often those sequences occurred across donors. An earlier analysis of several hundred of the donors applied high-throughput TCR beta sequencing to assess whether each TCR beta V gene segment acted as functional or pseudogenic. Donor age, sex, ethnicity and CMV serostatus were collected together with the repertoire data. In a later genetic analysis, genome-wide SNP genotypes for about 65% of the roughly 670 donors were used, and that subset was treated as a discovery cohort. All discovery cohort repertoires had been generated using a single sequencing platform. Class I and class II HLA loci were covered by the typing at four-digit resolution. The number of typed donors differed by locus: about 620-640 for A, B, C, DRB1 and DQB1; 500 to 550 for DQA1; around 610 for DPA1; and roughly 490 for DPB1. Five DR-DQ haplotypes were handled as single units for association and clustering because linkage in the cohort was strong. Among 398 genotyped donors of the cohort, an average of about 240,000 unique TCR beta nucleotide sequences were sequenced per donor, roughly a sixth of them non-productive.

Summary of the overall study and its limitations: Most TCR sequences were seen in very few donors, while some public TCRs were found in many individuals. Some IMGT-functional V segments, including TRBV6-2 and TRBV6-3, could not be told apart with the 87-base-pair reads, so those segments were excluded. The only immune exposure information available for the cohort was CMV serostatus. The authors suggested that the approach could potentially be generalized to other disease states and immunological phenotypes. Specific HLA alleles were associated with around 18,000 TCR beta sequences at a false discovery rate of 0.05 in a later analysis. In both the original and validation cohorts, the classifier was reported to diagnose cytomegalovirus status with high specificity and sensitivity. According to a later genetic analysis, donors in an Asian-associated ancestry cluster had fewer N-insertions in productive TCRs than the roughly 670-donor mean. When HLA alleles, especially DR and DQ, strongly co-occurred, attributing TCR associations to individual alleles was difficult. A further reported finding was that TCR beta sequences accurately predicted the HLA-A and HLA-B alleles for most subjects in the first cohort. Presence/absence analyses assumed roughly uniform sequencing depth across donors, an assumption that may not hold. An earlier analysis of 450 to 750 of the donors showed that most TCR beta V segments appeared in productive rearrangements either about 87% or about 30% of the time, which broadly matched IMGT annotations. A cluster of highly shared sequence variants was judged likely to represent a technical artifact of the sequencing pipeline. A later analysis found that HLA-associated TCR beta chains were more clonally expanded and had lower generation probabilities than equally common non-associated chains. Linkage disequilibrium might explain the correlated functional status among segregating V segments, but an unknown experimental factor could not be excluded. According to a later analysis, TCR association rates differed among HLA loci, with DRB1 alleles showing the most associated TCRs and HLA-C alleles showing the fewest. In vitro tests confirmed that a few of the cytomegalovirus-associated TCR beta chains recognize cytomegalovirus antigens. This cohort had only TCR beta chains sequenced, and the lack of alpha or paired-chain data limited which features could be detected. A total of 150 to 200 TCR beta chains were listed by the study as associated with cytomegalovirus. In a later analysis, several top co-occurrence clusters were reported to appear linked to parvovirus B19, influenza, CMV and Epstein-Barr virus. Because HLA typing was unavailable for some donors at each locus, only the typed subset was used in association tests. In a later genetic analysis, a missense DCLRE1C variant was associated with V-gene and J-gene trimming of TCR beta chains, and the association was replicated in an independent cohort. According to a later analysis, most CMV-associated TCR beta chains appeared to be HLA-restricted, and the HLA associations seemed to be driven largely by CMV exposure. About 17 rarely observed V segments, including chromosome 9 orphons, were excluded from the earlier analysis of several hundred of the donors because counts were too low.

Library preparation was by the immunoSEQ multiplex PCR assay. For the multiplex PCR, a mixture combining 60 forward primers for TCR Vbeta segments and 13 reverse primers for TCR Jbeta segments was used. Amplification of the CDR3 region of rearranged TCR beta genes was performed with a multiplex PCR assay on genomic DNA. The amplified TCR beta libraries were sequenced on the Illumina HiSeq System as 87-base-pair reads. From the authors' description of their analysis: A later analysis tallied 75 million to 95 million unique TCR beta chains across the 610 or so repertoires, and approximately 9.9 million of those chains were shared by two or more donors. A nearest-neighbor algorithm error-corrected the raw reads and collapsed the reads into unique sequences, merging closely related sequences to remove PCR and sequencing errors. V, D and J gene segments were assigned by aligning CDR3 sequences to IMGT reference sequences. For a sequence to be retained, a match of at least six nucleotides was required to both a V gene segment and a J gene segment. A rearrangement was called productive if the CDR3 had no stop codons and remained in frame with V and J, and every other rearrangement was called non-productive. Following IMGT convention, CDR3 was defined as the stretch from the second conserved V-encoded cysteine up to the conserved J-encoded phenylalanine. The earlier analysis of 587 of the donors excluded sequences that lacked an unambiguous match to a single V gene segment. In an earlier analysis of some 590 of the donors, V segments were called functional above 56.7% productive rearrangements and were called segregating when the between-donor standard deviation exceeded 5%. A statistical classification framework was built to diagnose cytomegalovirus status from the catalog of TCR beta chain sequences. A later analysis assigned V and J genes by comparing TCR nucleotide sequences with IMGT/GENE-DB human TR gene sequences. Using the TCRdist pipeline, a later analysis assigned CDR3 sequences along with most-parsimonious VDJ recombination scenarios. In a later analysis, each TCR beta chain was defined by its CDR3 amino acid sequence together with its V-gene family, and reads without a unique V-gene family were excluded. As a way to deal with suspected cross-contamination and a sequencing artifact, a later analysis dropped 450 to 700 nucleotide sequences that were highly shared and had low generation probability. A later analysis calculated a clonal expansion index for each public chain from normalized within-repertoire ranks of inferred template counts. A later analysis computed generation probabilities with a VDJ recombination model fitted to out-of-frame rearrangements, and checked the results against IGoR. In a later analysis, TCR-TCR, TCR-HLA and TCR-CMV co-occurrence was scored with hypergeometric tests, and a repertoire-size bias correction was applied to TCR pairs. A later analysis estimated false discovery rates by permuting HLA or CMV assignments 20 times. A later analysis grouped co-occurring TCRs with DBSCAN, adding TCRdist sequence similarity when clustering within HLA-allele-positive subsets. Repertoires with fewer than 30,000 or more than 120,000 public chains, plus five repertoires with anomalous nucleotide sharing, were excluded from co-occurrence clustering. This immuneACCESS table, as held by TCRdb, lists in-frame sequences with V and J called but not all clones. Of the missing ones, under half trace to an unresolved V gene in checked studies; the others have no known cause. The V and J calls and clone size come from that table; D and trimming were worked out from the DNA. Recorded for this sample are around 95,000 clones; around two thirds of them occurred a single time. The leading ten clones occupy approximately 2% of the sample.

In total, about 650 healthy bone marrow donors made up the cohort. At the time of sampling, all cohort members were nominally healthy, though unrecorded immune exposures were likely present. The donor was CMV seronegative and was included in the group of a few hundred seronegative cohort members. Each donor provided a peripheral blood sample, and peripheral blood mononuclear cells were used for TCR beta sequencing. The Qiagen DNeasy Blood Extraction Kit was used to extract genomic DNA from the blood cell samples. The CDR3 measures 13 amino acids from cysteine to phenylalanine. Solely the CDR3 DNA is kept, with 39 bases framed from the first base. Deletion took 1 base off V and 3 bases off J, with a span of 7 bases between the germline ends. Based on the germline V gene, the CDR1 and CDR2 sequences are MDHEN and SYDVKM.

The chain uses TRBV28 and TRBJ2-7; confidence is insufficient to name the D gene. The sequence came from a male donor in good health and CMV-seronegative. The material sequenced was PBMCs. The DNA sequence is TGTGCCAGCAGTTTATTGCGCAACTACGAGCAGTACTTC. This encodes CASSLLRNYEQYF.